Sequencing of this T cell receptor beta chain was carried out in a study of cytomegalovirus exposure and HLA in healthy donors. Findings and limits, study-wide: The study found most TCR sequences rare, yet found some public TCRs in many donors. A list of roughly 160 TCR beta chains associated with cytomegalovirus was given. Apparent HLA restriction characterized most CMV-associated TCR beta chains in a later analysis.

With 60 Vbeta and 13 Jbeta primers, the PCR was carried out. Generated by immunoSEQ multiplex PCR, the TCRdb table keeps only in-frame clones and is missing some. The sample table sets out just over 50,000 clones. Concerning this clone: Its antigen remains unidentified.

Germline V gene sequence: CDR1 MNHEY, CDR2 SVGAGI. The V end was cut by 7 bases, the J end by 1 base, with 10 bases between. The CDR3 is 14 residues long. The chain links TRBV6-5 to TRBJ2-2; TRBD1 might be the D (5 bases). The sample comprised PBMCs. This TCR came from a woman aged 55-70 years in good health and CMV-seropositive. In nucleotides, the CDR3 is TGTGCCAGCAAAGGACAAATGAACACCGGGGAGCTGTTTTTT. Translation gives CASKGQMNTGELFF.